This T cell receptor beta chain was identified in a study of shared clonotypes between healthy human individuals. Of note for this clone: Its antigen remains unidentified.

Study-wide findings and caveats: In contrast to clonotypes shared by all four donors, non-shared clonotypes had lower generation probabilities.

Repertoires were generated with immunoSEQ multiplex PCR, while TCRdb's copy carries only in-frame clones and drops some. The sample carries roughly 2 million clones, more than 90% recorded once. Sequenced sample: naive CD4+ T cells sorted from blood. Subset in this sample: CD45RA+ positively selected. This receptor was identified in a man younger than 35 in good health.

CDR3 nucleotide sequence: TGTGCCAGCAGTTACGAGGGACGGCGCACAGATACGCAGTATTTT. It is translated as CASSYEGRRTDTQYF. The chain recombines TRBV6-5 with TRBJ2-3, with D perhaps given as TRBD1 or TRBD2 (5 bases each). The germline gives CDR1 MNHEY, CDR2 SVGAGI. The CDR3 is made up of 15 amino acids. V lost 2 bases to trimming and J lost 1 base, with 10 bases between them.